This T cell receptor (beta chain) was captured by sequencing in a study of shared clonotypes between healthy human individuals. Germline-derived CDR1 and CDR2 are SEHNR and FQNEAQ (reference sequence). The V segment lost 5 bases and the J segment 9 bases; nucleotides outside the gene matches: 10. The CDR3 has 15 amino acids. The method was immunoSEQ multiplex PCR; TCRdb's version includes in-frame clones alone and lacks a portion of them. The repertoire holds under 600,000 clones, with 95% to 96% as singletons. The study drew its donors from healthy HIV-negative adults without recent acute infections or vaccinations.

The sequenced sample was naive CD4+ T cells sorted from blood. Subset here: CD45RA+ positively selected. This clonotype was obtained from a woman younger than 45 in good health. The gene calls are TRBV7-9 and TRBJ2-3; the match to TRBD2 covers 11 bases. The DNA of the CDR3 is TGTGCCAGCAGCGCCACTAGCGGGAGTTTCGGGACGCAGTATTTT. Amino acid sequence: CASSATSGSFGTQYF.